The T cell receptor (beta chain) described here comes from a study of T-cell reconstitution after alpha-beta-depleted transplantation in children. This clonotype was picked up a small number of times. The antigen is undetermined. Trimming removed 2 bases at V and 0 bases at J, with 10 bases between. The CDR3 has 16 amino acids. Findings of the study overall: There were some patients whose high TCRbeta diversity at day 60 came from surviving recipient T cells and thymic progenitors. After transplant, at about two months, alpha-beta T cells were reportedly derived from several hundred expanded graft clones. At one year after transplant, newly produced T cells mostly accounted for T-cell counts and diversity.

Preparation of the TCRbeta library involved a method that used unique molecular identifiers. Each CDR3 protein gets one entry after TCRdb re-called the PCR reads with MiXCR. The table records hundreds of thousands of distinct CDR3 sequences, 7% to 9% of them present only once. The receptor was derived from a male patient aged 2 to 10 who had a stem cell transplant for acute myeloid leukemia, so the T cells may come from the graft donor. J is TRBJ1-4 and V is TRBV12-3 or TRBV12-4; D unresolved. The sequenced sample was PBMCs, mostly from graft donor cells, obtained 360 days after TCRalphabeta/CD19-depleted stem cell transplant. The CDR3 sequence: CASSLSGGPTNEKLFF. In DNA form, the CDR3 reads TGTGCCAGCAGTTTATCCGGCGGACCAACTAATGAAAAACTGTTTTTT.